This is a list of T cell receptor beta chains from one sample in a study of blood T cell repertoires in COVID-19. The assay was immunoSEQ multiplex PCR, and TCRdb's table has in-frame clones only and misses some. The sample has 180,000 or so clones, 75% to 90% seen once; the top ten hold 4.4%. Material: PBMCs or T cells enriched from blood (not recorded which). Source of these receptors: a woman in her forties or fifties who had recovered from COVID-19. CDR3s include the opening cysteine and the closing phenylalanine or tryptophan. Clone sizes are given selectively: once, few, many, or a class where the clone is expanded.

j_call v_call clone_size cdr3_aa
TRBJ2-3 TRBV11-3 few CASSHESTDTQYF
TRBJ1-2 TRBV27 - CASSAAGNYGYTF
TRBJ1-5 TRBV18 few CASSPSGGSQPQHF
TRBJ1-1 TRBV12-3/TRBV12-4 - CASRTTGTEAFF
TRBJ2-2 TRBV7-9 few CASSATGAGELFF
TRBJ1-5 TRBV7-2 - CASSFGTPYSNQPQHF
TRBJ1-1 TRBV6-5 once CASSTRQLMAFF
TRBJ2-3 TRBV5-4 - CASTRAGLAGGASTDTQYF
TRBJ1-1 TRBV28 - CASGYPEGSNTEAFF
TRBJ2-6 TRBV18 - CASSPDRLGANVLTF
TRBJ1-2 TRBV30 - CAWSWRSSYGYTF
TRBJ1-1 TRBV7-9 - CASSHGRGEQAFF
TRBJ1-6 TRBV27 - CASSLPGVNSPLHF
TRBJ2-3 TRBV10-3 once CAIRSSGRAEGTDTQYF
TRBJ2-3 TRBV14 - CASSSRQSTDTQYF
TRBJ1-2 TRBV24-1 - CATSLTGGGYTF
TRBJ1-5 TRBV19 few CASSIGVQKGYQPQHF
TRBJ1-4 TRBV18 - CASSPAWGATNEKLFF
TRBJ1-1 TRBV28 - CASKLQGLEAFF
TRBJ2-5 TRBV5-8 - CASSLGGVAGGETQYF
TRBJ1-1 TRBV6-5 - CASSSAVTINTEAFF
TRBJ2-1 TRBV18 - CASSPNSLDEQFF